A selection of T cell receptor beta chains follows, all from one sample in a study of cytomegalovirus exposure and HLA in healthy donors. Repertoires were generated with immunoSEQ multiplex PCR, while TCRdb's copy carries only in-frame clones and drops some. The table has 64,000 or so clones, about 71% seen once. The sequenced sample was PBMCs. Receptors originate from a woman aged 45-65 years in good health and CMV-seropositive. Both conserved end residues are part of each CDR3. D genes are given only for firm matches. Part of the rows lack a size; the others show once, few, many or a class for expanded clones.

abundance	v_gene	j_gene	d_gene	CDR3nt	CDR3aa
few	TRBV11-2	TRBJ2-1	TRBD2	TGTGCCAGCCATAGCGGGGGTCGTACCCCCGGCATTGAGCAGTTCTTC	CASHSGGRTPGIEQFF
.	TRBV5-4	TRBJ1-1	.	TGTGCCAGCAGCTTGGGCAGGGAAGCTTTCTTT	CASSLGREAFF
once	TRBV27	TRBJ2-7	.	TGTGCCAGCAGAAAAACAGGTGCCTCCCTCTACGAGCAGTACTTC	CASRKTGASLYEQYF
few	TRBV6-4	TRBJ2-3	.	TGTGCCAGCAGTGACGCGGAGGATACGCAGTATTTT	CASSDAEDTQYF
.	TRBV2	TRBJ2-1	TRBD1	TGTGCCAGCAGTGAACAGGGGGCCTACAATGAGCAGTTCTTC	CASSEQGAYNEQFF
few	TRBV15	TRBJ2-1	.	TGTGCCACCAGCAGGGGGGGTGGGAGGGGGAAGTTCTTC	CATSRGGGRGKFF
.	TRBV5-6	TRBJ2-7	.	TGTGCCAGCAGCTTGACAGCTGAGCAGTACTTC	CASSLTAEQYF
.	TRBV19	TRBJ2-6	TRBD2	TGTGCCAGTAGGACGGGACTAGCGGGAGTCAGTGGGGCCAACGTCCTGACTTTC	CASRTGLAGVSGANVLTF
.	TRBV4-3	TRBJ1-5	.	TGCGCCAGCAGCCAAGATAGGTCCGGCAGGGCTCAGCCCCAGCATTTT	CASSQDRSGRAQPQHF
few	TRBV11-1	TRBJ2-5	TRBD1	TGTGCCAGCAACTCAGCAGGGGGATCAGAGACCCAGTACTTC	CASNSAGGSETQYF
few	TRBV19	TRBJ2-5	TRBD1	TGTGCCAGTAGCAGGGGGTCCATGTACCAAGAGACCCAGTACTTC	CASSRGSMYQETQYF
.	TRBV18	TRBJ2-7	.	TGTGCCAGCTCACCACGCCCCGGGAGCTCCTACGAGCAGTACTTC	CASSPRPGSSYEQYF
.	TRBV18	TRBJ1-5	.	TGTGCCAGCTCACCACCGATAGGGGAGCCCCAGCATTTT	CASSPPIGEPQHF
.	TRBV2	TRBJ1-1	.	TGTGCCAGCAGTACACAGGGGAACACTGAAGCTTTCTTT	CASSTQGNTEAFF
.	TRBV11-2	TRBJ2-5	.	TGTGCCAGCAGCTTAGGCAGGGAAGAGACCCAGTACTTC	CASSLGREETQYF
.	TRBV7-2	TRBJ1-5	.	TGTGCCAGCAGCTTAGACTACAGGGTTGGACAGCCCCAGCATTTT	CASSLDYRVGQPQHF
.	TRBV19	TRBJ1-1	.	TGTGCCAGTAGTATCCAGGATAGGCCGCTGCGGAACACTGAAGCTTTCTTT	CASSIQDRPLRNTEAFF
.	TRBV7-2	TRBJ1-4	TRBD1	TGTGCCAGCAGCGTAGGACAGGCTAATGAAAAACTGTTTTTT	CASSVGQANEKLFF
few	TRBV11-2	TRBJ1-2	.	TGTGCCAGCAGCTTAGATCACCCGGGCTATGGCTACACCTTC	CASSLDHPGYGYTF
.	TRBV27	TRBJ1-1	.	TGTGCCAGCAGTTCCCTCACAGGGAACACTGAAGCTTTCTTT	CASSSLTGNTEAFF
.	TRBV10-1	TRBJ2-1	.	TGCGCCAGCAGTGAAGTTGGGGCCAATGAGCAGTTCTTC	CASSEVGANEQFF
.	TRBV18	TRBJ1-2	.	TGTGCCAGCTCACGAGGTGGTGACTATGGCTACACCTTC	CASSRGGDYGYTF
.	TRBV4-1	TRBJ2-3	TRBD2	TGCGCCAGCAGCCAAGGAGCGGGAGCGGATACGCAGTATTTT	CASSQGAGADTQYF
once	TRBV7-2	TRBJ1-3	TRBD1	TGTGCCAGCAGCCGGGGACAGGCCTCTGGAAACACCATATATTTT	CASSRGQASGNTIYF
.	TRBV10-3	TRBJ2-1	TRBD1	TGTGCCATCAGGGACAGGGATTCGGAGGACAATGAGCAGTTCTTC	CAIRDRDSEDNEQFF
.	TRBV6-1	TRBJ1-2	TRBD1	TGTGCCAGCAGTGAAAGGACAGGGATGAACTATGGCTACACCTTC	CASSERTGMNYGYTF
.	TRBV28	TRBJ1-1	.	TGTGCCAGCAGTTTGACAGGTAACACTGAAGCTTTCTTT	CASSLTGNTEAFF
once	TRBV4-1	TRBJ1-3	.	TGCGCCAGCAGCAAAGCCCAGGGTCCACTATCTGGAAACACCATATATTTT	CASSKAQGPLSGNTIYF
.	TRBV28	TRBJ2-2	.	TGTGCCAGCAGTATCGCGTGGGGCCTGAACACCGGGGAGCTGTTTTTT	CASSIAWGLNTGELFF
.	TRBV14	TRBJ2-1	TRBD2	TGTGCCAGCAGCCAAGTACGAGCGGGGTGGGATGAGCAGTTCTTC	CASSQVRAGWDEQFF
.	TRBV7-9	TRBJ2-1	.	TGTGCCAGCAGCGTAGCACAGGGCAACCCTAACAATGAGCAGTTCTTC	CASSVAQGNPNNEQFF
.	TRBV5-1	TRBJ2-5	.	TGCGCCAGCAGCTTGGTACAGACACCGGAGACCCAGTACTTC	CASSLVQTPETQYF
few	TRBV9	TRBJ1-2	.	TGTGCCAGCAGCGTACGGCAGCCCGAGGACTATGGCTACACCTTC	CASSVRQPEDYGYTF
once	TRBV7-9	TRBJ2-1	TRBD2	TGTGCCAGCAGCCTCCGGGACTACCCCTACAATGAGCAGTTCTTC	CASSLRDYPYNEQFF
.	TRBV15	TRBJ1-2	.	TGTGCCACCAGCAGAGAGGGGACACCTTTCTCCTATGGCTACACCTTC	CATSREGTPFSYGYTF
.	TRBV10-1	TRBJ1-1	TRBD1	TGCGCCAGCAGTATCGGACAGGGGAACACTGAAGCTTTCTTT	CASSIGQGNTEAFF
.	TRBV2	TRBJ1-3	.	TGTGCCAGCGCGAGCCAGGGGGGAAACACCATATATTTT	CASASQGGNTIYF
.	TRBV7-9	TRBJ2-1	.	TGTGCCAGCAGCTTAGTGCTTGCGGGGTACAATGAGCAGTTCTTC	CASSLVLAGYNEQFF
few	TRBV7-9	TRBJ1-1	.	TGTGCCAGCAGCTTAGCTCGGGTGAACACTGAAGCTTTCTTT	CASSLARVNTEAFF
.	TRBV10-3	TRBJ2-7	TRBD2	TGTGCCATCAGTGTTCAGCGGGAGTTAGACGAGCAGTACTTC	CAISVQRELDEQYF
.	TRBV6-1	TRBJ2-7	.	TGTGCCAGCAGTCAAACCGGGACACTCGACGAGCAGTACTTC	CASSQTGTLDEQYF
medium-sized	TRBV6-5	TRBJ2-3	.	TGTGCCAGCAGTTACTCGAATCAAGGGAGGAGAGATACGCAGTATTTT	CASSYSNQGRRDTQYF
.	TRBV15	TRBJ1-4	.	TGTGCCACCAGCAGGGACGGGGGAACTAATGAAAAACTGTTTTTT	CATSRDGGTNEKLFF
few	TRBV30	TRBJ2-5	.	TGTGCCTGGAACCCCGGACAGAGCCAAGAGACCCAGTACTTC	CAWNPGQSQETQYF
.	TRBV10-1	TRBJ2-3	.	TGCGCCAGCAGTGACCCCCCGGGTACGCAGTATTTT	CASSDPPGTQYF
.	TRBV27	TRBJ1-2	.	TGTGCCAGCAGTCCTCGAAACCCCTACAGGGAAATGAGTGGCTACACCTTC	CASSPRNPYREMSGYTF
.	TRBV18	TRBJ1-2	TRBD1	TGTGCCAGCTCACCAGGGACAGACTATGGCTACACCTTC	CASSPGTDYGYTF
few	TRBV30	TRBJ1-2	.	TGTGCCGGCAAACAGGGATTGTCGGAAGGCTACACCTTC	CAGKQGLSEGYTF
few	TRBV10-3	TRBJ1-4	.	TGTGCCATCAGAGGGGATCCTAATGAAAAACTGTTTTTT	CAIRGDPNEKLFF